This T cell receptor beta chain emerged from a study of blood T cell repertoires in COVID-19. The wider study: PBMCs, B-cell-depleted T cells, or T cells were the source of the cDNA or gDNA that made up the material.

Per the authors' pipeline: Amplification of reference gene primers was used by the study to estimate nucleated cell counts. Using immunoSEQ multiplex PCR, the repertoire was profiled, and TCRdb retains in-frame clones only, with some absent. V and J calls plus clone size are reproduced from that table; the DNA served to infer D and trimming. The table includes 200,000 to 250,000 clones, approximately 82% detected once. Self-reported history from a screening survey and questionnaire set each donor's cohort. The CDR3 consists of 16 residues. The V end lost 1 base, the J end lost 0 bases, and 10 bases lay between the germline ends. Germline V lookup: CDR1 SGHTA, CDR2 FQGTGA.

The sample taken for sequencing was PBMCs or T cells enriched from blood (not recorded which). The gene calls are TRBV7-3 and TRBJ2-1, with D perhaps matching TRBD2 (5 bases). This sequence originates from a man in his forties or fifties who had recovered from COVID-19. The CDR3 is CASSLIRRSSYNEQFF. The CDR3 nucleotides read TGTGCCAGCAGCTTAATACGGAGGAGCTCCTACAATGAGCAGTTCTTC.